The entry below gives a single TCR beta chain sequence along with its context. Antigen: not known. CDR3 length: 14 amino acids. CDR1 is SQVTM, CDR2 ANQGSEA, per germline. Trimming removed 0 bases at V and 2 bases at J, with 10 bases between. This sample is part of a study of a mutant IDH1 vaccine in newly diagnosed glioma. Here immunoSEQ multiplex PCR was the method, and the copy in TCRdb shows in-frame clones only, minus some. The sample has around 32,000 clones, 80% seen once. As for time point: week 35, safety follow-up. One vaccine dose held 300 ug of mutant IDH1 20-mer peptide and came with topical imiquimod. New IDH1-mutant, ATRX-lost WHO grade 3 or 4 astrocytomas occurred in donors.

This TCR derives from a man aged 35-49 years with glioma. Some clones in this sample may be carry-over from other donors' samples. Sequencing was performed on PBMCs, taken from a glioma patient whose treatment included an IDH1 peptide vaccine. The V and J genes are TRBV29-1 and TRBJ1-1; no clear D. The DNA for the CDR3 is TGCAGCGTTGAAGATCTTAGCGACAACACTGAAGCTTTCTTT. Its translation is CSVEDLSDNTEAFF. Complete variable domain (other parts from reference TRBV29-1 and TRBJ1-1): SAVISQKPSRDICQRGTSLTIQCQVDSQVTMMFWYRQQPGQSLTLIATANQGSEATYESGFVIDKFPISRPNLTFSTLTVSNMSPEDSSIYLCSVEDLSDNTEAFFGQGTRLTVV.